The 5 T cell receptor beta chains reported below all come from one sample, sequenced in a study of T cells in Graves' hyperthyroidism and ophthalmopathy. Amplification of TCR beta CDR3 regions used RNA as the template. When the TCR CDR3 underwent first-round RT-PCR, the HTBI primer set was used. From the multiplex PCR reads, TCRdb called clonotypes with MiXCR, one entry per CDR3 protein. The sample consists of roughly 500,000 distinct CDR3 sequences, approximately 49% of them appearing once. Material: peripheral blood or thyroid tissue (not recorded which). Source of these receptors: an adult woman with Graves' disease, either hyperthyroidism or ophthalmopathy (not recorded which).

This clonotype was counted ten times or more. The rearrangement uses TRBV20-1 and TRBJ2-7; 13 bases agree with TRBD2. V shed 4 bases, J shed 1 base, and the junction held 4 bases outside the gene matches. The length of the CDR3 is 15 residues. CDR1 DFQATT and CDR2 SNEGSKA come from the germline V gene (reference sequence). CDR3 nucleotide sequence: TGCAGTGCTAACCCACTAGCGGGAGGGTCCTACGAGCAGTACTTC. It specifies CSANPLAGGSYEQYF.

Ten or more counts support this clonotype. The chain recombines TRBV9 with TRBJ1-3; the match to TRBD1 covers 9 bases. V was clipped by 4 bases and J by 1 base; unmatched bases: 6. Germline CDR1 and CDR2: SGDLS and YYNGEE. CDR3 length equals 16 residues. Here the CDR3 reads CASSPPGTGSGNTIYF. CDR3 DNA: TGTGCCAGCAGCCCTCCGGGGACAGGGTCTGGAAACACCATATATTTT.

V is TRBV7-9 and J is TRBJ2-4; the D gene is possibly TRBD2 (6 bases). This CDR3 spans 14 amino acids. Germline CDR1 is SEHNR and CDR2 is FQNEAQ (reference sequence). Trimming removed 7 bases at V and 5 bases at J, with 15 bases between. This CDR3 is CASTPFGEENIQYF. CDR3 sequence (DNA): TGTGCCAGCACCCCCTTCGGGGAGGAAAACATTCAGTACTTC. The full variable domain, completed using reference TRBV7-9 and TRBJ2-4, is DTGVSQNPRHKITKRGQNVTFRCDPISEHNRLYWYRQTLGQGPEFLTYFQNEAQLEKSRLLSDRFSAERPKGSFSTLEIQRTEQGDSAMYLCASTPFGEENIQYFGAGTRLSVL.

This chain joins TRBV2 and TRBJ2-5; unclear D gene. Germline CDR1 and CDR2: SNHLY and FYNNEI. This CDR3 comprises 14 residues. Trimming took off 8 bases at V and 5 bases at J, with 18 bases between the two ends. This CDR3 is CASLPGSRRETQYF. CDR3 coding DNA: TGTGCCAGCTTACCCGGGTCACGCAGGGAGACCCAGTACTTC.

In regard to this clonotype: Likely a read error: the CDR3 ends without its conserved phenylalanine or tryptophan. It is unclear where the CDR3 begins or ends on the DNA, so no DNA is shown, and the CDR3 is as TCRdb lists it. The rearrangement uses TRBV6-1 and TRBJ1-5; the tabulated D call, TRBD1, remains unverified against the DNA. The CDR3 extends over 8 residues, inclusive of both ends. CDR1 MNHNS and CDR2 SASEGT come from the germline V gene. The CDR3 sequence: CASSNARA.